The entry below gives a single T cell receptor beta chain sequence along with its context. What it recognizes is unknown. Both 60 Vbeta primers and 13 Jbeta primers went into the PCR. Measured with immunoSEQ multiplex PCR; TCRdb has only the in-frame clones, and not every one. This sample has roughly 150,000 clones; roughly 79% occur once, and the top ten carry less than 1.2%. The source of the sample is a study of cytomegalovirus exposure and HLA in healthy donors. Overall study: Earlier findings included some 100 million unique TCR beta sequences obtained from 150 million to 200 million T cells.

Whole-study results and caveats: Analysis was performed later, and it showed HLA-associated TCR beta chains to be more clonally expanded than equally common others.

With 7 bases clipped from V and 5 bases from J, the junction kept 7 bases outside the gene matches. Per germline, CDR1 MDHEN and CDR2 SYDVKM. This CDR3 has 14 residues. Material for sequencing was PBMCs. This clonotype originated in a woman in her thirties or forties in good health and CMV-seronegative. This chain joins TRBV28 and TRBJ2-2; 7 bases line up with TRBD2. CDR3 in amino acids: CASMGGGKTGELFF. The CDR3 DNA sequence: TGTGCCAGCATGGGGGGAGGGAAAACCGGGGAGCTGTTTTTT.